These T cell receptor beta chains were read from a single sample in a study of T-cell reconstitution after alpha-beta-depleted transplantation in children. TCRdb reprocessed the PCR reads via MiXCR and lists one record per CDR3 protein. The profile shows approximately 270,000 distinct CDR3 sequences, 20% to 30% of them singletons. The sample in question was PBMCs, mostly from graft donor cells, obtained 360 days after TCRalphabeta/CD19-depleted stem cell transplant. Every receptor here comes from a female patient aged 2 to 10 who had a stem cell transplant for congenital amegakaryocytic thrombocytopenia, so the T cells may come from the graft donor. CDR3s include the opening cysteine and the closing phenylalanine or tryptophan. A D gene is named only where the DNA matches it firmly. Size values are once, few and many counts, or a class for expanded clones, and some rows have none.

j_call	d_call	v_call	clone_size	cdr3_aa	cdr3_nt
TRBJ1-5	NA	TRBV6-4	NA	CASSPRENQPQHF	TGTGCCAGCAGTCCCAGGGAAAATCAGCCCCAGCATTTT
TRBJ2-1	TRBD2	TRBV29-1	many	CSAQKLLAGYNEQFF	TGCAGCGCTCAGAAGCTACTAGCGGGCTACAATGAGCAGTTCTTC
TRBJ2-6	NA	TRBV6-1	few	CAVLSRAGANVLTF	TGTGCCGTGCTGTCCAGGGCTGGGGCCAACGTCCTGACTTTC
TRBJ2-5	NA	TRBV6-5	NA	CASSYTRDRAGQETQYF	TGTGCCAGCAGTTACACCAGAGACAGAGCTGGTCAAGAGACCCAGTACTTC
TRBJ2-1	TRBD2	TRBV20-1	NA	CSAISGSITYEQFF	TGCAGTGCTATAAGCGGGAGCATAACTTATGAGCAGTTCTTC
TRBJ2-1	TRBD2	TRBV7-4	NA	CASSACGGYNEQFF	TGTGCCAGCAGCGCCTGCGGGGGATACAATGAGCAGTTCTTC
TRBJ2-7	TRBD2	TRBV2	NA	CASSGLPGGSYEQYF	TGTGCCAGCAGTGGACTACCGGGGGGCTCCTACGAGCAGTACTTC
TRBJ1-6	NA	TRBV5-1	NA	CASSLSAENSPLHF	TGCGCCAGCAGCTTGTCGGCAGAGAATTCACCCCTCCACTTT
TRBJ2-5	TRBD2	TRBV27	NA	CASSFGAGVETQYF	TGTGCCAGCAGTTTCGGAGCGGGAGTAGAGACCCAGTACTTC
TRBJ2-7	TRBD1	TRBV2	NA	CASNRDRKYEQYF	TGTGCCAGCAACCGGGACAGAAAATACGAGCAGTACTTC
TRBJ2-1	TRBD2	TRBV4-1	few	CASSQEASGGIYNEQFF	TGCGCCAGCAGCCAAGAGGCTAGCGGGGGGATCTACAATGAGCAGTTCTTC
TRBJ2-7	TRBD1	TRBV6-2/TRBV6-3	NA	CASNTDRYEQYF	TGTGCCAGCAATACGGACAGGTACGAGCAGTACTTC
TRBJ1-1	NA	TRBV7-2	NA	CASSLFGNTEAFF	TGTGCCAGCAGCTTATTCGGGAACACTGAAGCTTTCTTT
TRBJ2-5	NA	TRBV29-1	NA	CSVEDQEDFGFRETQYF	TGCAGCGTTGAAGATCAAGAGGACTTCGGTTTCCGGGAGACCCAGTACTTC
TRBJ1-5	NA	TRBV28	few	CASRAGFSQPQHF	TGTGCCAGCAGGGCAGGGTTTAGTCAGCCCCAGCATTTT
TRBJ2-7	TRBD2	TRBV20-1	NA	CSASTLAEFGQYF	TGCAGTGCTAGTACACTAGCGGAATTTGGCCAGTACTTC
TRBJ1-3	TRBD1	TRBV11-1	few	CASSIQGPLLSSGNTIYF	TGTGCCAGCAGCATACAGGGGCCCCTCCTCAGCTCTGGAAACACCATATATTTT
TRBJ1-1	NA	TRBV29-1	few	CSPSGGVDEEAFF	TGCAGCCCCAGCGGCGGGGTCGACGAGGAAGCTTTCTTT
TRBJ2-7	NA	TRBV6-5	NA	CAKRNEQYF	TGTGCCAAACGGAACGAGCAGTACTTC
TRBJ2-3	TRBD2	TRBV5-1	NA	CASSLDSREGSTQYF	TGCGCCAGCAGCTTGGATTCGCGGGAGGGTTCTACGCAGTATTTT
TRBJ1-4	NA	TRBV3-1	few	CASVGGRGEKLFF	TGTGCCTCCGTCGGGGGGAGAGGTGAAAAACTGTTTTTT
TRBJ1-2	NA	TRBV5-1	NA	CASGTNYGYTF	TGCGCCAGCGGCACAAACTATGGCTACACCTTC
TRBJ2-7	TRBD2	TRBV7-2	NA	CASSRNLGGMTYEQYF	TGTGCCAGCAGCCGCAATCTCGGGGGGATGACCTACGAGCAGTACTTC
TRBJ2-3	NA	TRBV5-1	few	CASSQGRATDTQYF	TGCGCCAGCAGCCAGGGGAGGGCCACAGATACGCAGTATTTT
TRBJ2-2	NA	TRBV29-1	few	CSVEDSNTGELFF	TGCAGCGTTGAAGACTCGAACACCGGGGAGCTGTTTTTT
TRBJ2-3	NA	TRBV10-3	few	CAISDTIADTQYF	TGTGCCATCAGTGATACTATCGCAGATACGCAGTATTTT
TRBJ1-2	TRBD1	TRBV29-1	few	CSVEVPRTGRQGYTF	TGCAGCGTTGAGGTCCCTCGGACAGGACGGCAGGGCTACACCTTC
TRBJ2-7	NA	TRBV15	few	CATSRDPGGGWYEQYF	TGTGCCACCAGCAGGGACCCCGGAGGGGGGTGGTACGAGCAGTACTTC
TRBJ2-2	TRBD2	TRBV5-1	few	CASSLGLAGLANTGELFF	TGCGCCAGCAGCTTGGGACTAGCGGGGCTCGCGAACACCGGGGAGCTGTTTTTT
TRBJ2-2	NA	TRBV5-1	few	CASSRTAGTATGELFF	TGCGCCAGCAGCAGGACAGCCGGGACTGCGACCGGGGAGCTGTTTTTT
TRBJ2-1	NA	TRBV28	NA	CASRLTHGRPGTYEQFF	TGTGCCAGCAGGCTGACCCATGGGAGGCCGGGTACGTATGAGCAGTTCTTC
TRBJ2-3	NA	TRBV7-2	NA	CASGGHAADGTDTQYF	TGTGCCAGCGGGGGACATGCGGCAGACGGCACAGATACGCAGTATTTT
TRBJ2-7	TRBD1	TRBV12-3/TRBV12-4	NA	CASRGQGAWEQYF	TGTGCCAGCAGAGGACAGGGGGCATGGGAGCAGTACTTC
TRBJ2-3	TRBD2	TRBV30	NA	CAWTELAGGTDTQYF	TGTGCCTGGACTGAGCTAGCGGGGGGCACAGATACGCAGTATTTT
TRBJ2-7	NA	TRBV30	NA	CAWRRHFYEQYF	TGTGCCTGGAGACGGCACTTCTACGAGCAGTACTTC
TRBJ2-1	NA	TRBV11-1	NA	CASSPETGNEQFF	TGTGCCAGCAGCCCCGAGACAGGCAATGAGCAGTTCTTC
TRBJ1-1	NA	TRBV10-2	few	CASSESRMNTEAFF	TGCGCCAGCAGTGAGTCCCGGATGAACACTGAAGCTTTCTTT
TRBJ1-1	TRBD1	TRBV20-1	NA	CSARWRAGGVTEAFF	TGCAGTGCTAGATGGCGGGCAGGGGGCGTGACTGAAGCTTTCTTT
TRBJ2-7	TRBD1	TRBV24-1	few	CATGQGPSYEQYF	TGTGCCACGGGACAGGGGCCCTCCTACGAGCAGTACTTC
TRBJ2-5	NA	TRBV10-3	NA	CAIRLGQQETQYF	TGTGCCATCAGGCTGGGACAACAAGAGACCCAGTACTTC
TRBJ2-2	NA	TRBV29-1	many	CSVETDTGELFF	TGCAGCGTTGAGACAGACACCGGGGAGCTGTTTTTT
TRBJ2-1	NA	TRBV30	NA	CAWSRFRGVTTYNEQFF	TGTGCCTGGAGTAGATTCAGGGGAGTCACTACCTACAATGAGCAGTTCTTC
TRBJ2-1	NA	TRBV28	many	CASSPPGSYNEQFF	TGTGCCAGCAGTCCACCGGGGTCCTACAATGAGCAGTTCTTC
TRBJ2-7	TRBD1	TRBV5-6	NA	CASSRDRFSEQYF	TGTGCCAGCAGCCGGGACAGGTTTTCTGAGCAGTACTTC
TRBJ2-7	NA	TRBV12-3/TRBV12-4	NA	CASRHRVPYEQYF	TGTGCCAGCAGACACAGGGTTCCCTACGAGCAGTACTTC
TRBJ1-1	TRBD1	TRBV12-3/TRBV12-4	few	CASSLRTGGFGDTEAFF	TGTGCCAGCAGTTTGAGGACAGGGGGCTTCGGGGACACTGAAGCTTTCTTT